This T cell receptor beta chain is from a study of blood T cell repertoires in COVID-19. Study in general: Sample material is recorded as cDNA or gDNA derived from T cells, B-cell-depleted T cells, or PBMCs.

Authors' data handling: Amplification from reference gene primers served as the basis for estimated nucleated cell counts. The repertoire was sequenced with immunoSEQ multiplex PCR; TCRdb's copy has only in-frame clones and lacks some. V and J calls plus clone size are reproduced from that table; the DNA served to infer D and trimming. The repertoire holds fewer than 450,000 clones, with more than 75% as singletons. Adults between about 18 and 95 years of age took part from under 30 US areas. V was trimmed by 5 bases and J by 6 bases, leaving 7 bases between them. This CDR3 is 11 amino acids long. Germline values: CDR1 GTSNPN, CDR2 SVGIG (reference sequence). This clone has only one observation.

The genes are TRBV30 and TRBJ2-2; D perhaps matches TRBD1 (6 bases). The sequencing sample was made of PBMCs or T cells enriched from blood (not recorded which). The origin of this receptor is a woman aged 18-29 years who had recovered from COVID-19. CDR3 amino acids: CAWGTSGELFF. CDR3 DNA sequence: TGTGCCTGGGGGACATCCGGGGAGCTGTTTTTT.